This T cell receptor beta chain emerged from a study of cytomegalovirus exposure and HLA in healthy donors. Primers: 60 Vbeta forward and 13 Jbeta reverse. TCRdb's table, derived via immunoSEQ multiplex PCR, lists solely in-frame clones and lacks some. This sample yields fewer than 250,000 clones, of which about 83% are seen a single time; 1.3% belongs to the top ten. J lost 0 bases, V lost 9 bases, and 7 bases had no gene match. This CDR3 has 15 amino acids. Germline CDR1 reads MNHEY; CDR2 reads SMNVEV (reference sequence). Regarding this clone: The antigen is not known.

Study outcomes and limitations: The sole available immune exposure information was CMV serostatus. Follow-up analysis later connected one missense variant in DCLRE1C with trimming of TCR beta V- and J-genes.

The origin of this receptor is a human donor in good health. Sequencing was performed on PBMCs. J is TRBJ2-1 and V is TRBV27; 8 positions match TRBD2. The CDR3 protein is CASRMSGSSYNEQFF. CDR3 nucleotide sequence: TGTGCCAGTAGGATGAGCGGGAGCTCCTACAATGAGCAGTTCTTC.